This record looks at one T cell receptor beta chain sequence and its context. The data originate from a study of blood T cell repertoires in COVID-19. Study summary: PBMCs, B-cell-depleted T cells, or T cells were the source of the cDNA or gDNA that made up the material.

Deletions cut 4 bases from V and 6 bases from J, with 16 bases between. The CDR3 totals 14 residues. CDR1 is ENHRY, CDR2 SYGVKD, per germline. Repertoires were generated with immunoSEQ multiplex PCR, while TCRdb's copy carries only in-frame clones and drops some. The data contain tens of thousands of clones, about 90% of them seen just once; the ten biggest clones take up around 3.6%. The rearrangement joins TRBV10-3 to TRBJ2-7, with D possibly being TRBD2 (5 bases). The specimen sequenced was peripheral blood. The clonotype comes from a woman between 50 and 59 years old with COVID-19, enrolled during active disease. This CDR3 reads CAISATPRGGEQYF. CDR3 nucleotide sequence: TGTGCCATCAGTGCCACCCCCCGGGGTGGCGAGCAGTACTTC.